This T cell receptor beta chain comes out of a study of identical twins. This clonotype has a count of ten or more. In germline, CDR1 is SNHLY, CDR2 FYNNEI. Trimming cost V 6 bases and J 12 bases, with 16 bases left between them. CDR3 length equals 12 residues. With template switching, a universal primer site was added, and the cDNA carried unique molecular identifiers. MiXCR, applied by TCRdb to the 5' RACE reads, yields one record per CDR3 protein. The repertoire holds some 500,000 distinct CDR3 sequences, with more than 9% as singletons. This sample also belongs to another study, concerning yellow fever vaccine responses in identical twins.

The sample consisted of PBMCs. The rearrangement joins TRBV2 to TRBJ2-3; D may be TRBD2 (5 bases). The TCR was taken from a woman younger than 30 in good health. DNA of the CDR3: TGTGCCAGCAGCGAAATCGTCCTAGCACAGTATTTT. Translating gives CASSEIVLAQYF.